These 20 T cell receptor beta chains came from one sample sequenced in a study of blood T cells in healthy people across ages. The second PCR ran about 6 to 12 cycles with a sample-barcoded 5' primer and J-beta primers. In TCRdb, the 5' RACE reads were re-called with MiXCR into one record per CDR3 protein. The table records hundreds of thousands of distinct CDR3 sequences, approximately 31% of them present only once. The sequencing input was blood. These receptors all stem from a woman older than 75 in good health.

CDR3 coding DNA: TGCAGTGCTAGCACCTCAACGTCCGGAGGGCCGAAAGATACGCAGTATTTT. Protein: CSASTSTSGGPKDTQYF. The chain has TRBV20-1 and TRBJ2-3; D perhaps matches TRBD2 (6 bases). V was shortened by 3 bases and J by 5 bases, with 24 bases between the two germline ends. Germline V gene data show CDR1 as DFQATT and CDR2 as SNEGSKA (reference sequence). The length of the CDR3 is 17 residues.

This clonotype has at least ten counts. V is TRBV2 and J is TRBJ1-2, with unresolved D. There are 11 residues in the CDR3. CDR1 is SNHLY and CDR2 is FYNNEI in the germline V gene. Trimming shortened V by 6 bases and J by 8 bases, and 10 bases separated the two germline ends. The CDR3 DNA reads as TGTGCCAGCAGCCACCTCCGAGGCTACACCTTC. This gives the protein CASSHLRGYTF.

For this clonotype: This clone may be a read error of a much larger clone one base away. CDR3 nucleotide sequence: TGTGCCATCAGTGACGGGGAGTACGTGCAGTACTTC. Translating gives CAISDGEYVQYF. V usage is TRBV10-3 and J usage is TRBJ2-7; maybe TRBD2 (5 bases). Germline V gene sequence: CDR1 ENHRY, CDR2 SYGVKD. The CDR3 is 12 residues long.

The CDR3 spells CASSPAGGVNQPQHF. The CDR3 DNA follows: TGTGCCAGCAGCCCGGCGGGAGGCGTTAATCAGCCCCAGCATTTT. The chain recombines TRBV9 with TRBJ1-5, with D hard to call. CDR1 and CDR2 from the germline V gene are SGDLS and YYNGEE. This CDR3 spans 15 amino acids. Trimming removed 4 bases at V and 4 bases at J, with 15 bases between.

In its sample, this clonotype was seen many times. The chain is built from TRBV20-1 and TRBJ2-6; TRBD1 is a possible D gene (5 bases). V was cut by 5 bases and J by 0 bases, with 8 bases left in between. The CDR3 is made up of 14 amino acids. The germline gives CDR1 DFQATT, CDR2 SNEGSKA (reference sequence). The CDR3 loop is CSAPRDSGANVLTF. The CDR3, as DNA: TGCAGTGCTCCCAGGGACTCTGGGGCCAACGTCCTGACTTTC.

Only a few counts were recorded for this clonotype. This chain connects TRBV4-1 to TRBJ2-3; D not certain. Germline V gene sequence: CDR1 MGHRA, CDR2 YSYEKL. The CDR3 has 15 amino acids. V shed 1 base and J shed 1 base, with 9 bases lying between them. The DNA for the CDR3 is TGCGCCAGCAGCCAAGGGCGGTCTGGCACAGATACGCAGTATTTT. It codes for CASSQGRSGTDTQYF.

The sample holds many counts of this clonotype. CDR3 coding DNA: TGTGCCAGTAAGACGGGACAGGGTTGTTACGAGCAGTACTTC. It is translated as CASKTGQGCYEQYF. The gene calls are TRBV6-5 and TRBJ2-7; TRBD1 matches 9 bases. The J segment lost 4 bases and the V segment lost 9 bases, leaving 10 bases of the junction unmatched. Germline CDR1 is MNHEY and CDR2 is SVGAGI. This CDR3 is built from 14 residues.

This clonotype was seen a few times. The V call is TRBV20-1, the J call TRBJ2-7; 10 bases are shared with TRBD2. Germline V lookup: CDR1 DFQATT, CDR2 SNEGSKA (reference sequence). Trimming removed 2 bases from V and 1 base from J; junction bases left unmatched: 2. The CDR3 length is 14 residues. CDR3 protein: CSARSSGGSYEQYF. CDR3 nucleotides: TGCAGTGCTAGATCTAGCGGGGGTTCCTACGAGCAGTACTTC.

In DNA form, the CDR3 reads TGTGCCAGCAGCCAAGTCGAACTAGCGCGCGAGCAGTACTTC. It codes for CASSQVELAREQYF. The chain carries TRBV14 and TRBJ2-7; TRBD2 aligns across 7 bases. The V and J ends lost 1 base and 6 bases, in that order; junction bases with no gene match: 6. Germline loops: CDR1 SGHDN, CDR2 FVKESK. The CDR3 sequence is 14 residues long.

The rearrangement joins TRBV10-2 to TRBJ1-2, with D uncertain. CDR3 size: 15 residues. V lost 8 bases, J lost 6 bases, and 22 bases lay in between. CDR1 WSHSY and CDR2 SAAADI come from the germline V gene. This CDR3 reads CASSAPGRTFHGYTF. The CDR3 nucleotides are TGCGCCAGCTCCGCCCCAGGACGTACCTTCCATGGCTACACCTTC.

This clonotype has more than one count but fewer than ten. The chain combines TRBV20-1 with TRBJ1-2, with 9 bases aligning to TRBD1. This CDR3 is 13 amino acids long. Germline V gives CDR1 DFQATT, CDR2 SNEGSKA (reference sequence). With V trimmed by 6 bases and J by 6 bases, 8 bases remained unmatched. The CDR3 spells CSATPDRGDGYTF. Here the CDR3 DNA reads TGCAGTGCCACTCCGGACAGGGGAGATGGCTACACCTTC.

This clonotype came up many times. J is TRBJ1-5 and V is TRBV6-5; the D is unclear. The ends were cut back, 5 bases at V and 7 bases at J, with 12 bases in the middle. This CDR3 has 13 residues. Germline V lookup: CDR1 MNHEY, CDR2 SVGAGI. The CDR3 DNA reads TGTGCCAGCAGTAGTGGGGTAGGGCAGCCCCAGCATTTT. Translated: CASSSGVGQPQHF.

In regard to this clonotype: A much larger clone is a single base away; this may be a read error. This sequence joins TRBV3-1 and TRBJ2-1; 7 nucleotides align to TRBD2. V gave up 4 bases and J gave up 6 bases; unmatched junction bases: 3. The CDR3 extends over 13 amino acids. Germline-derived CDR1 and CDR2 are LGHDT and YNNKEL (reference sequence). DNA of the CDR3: TGTGCCAGCAGCCGGGGACTATGCAATGAGCAGTTCTTC. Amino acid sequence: CASSRGLCNEQFF.

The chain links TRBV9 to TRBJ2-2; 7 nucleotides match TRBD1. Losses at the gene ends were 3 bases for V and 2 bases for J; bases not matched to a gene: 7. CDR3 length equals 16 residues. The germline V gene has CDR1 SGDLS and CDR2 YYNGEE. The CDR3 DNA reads TGTGCCAGCAGCGGACACCGGGACAGAAACACCGGGGAGCTGTTTTTT. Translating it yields CASSGHRDRNTGELFF. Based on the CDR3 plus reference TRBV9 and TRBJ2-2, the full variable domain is DSGVTQTPKHLITATGQRVTLRCSPRSGDLSVYWYQQSLDQGLQFLIQYYNGEERAKGNILERFSAQQFPDLHSELNLSSLELGDSALYFCASSGHRDRNTGELFFGEGSRLTVL.

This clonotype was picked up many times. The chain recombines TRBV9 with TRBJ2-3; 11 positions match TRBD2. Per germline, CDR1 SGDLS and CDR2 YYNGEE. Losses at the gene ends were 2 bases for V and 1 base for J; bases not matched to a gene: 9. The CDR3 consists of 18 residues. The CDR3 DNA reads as TGTGCCAGCAGCGTTGGGGGGGCTAGCGGGGGGCGCACAGATACGCAGTATTTT. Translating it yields CASSVGGASGGRTDTQYF.

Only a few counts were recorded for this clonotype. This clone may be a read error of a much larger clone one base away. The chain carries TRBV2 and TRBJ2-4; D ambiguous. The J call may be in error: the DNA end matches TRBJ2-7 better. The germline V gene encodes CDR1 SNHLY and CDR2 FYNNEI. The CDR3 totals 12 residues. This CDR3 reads CASSPTFCEQYF. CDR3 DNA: TGTGCCAGCAGTCCAACCTTCTGCGAGCAGTACTTC.

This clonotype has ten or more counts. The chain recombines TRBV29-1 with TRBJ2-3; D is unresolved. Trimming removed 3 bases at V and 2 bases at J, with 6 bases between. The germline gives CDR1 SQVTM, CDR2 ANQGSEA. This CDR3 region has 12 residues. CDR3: CSVDSATDTQYF. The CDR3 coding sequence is TGCAGCGTTGATTCGGCCACAGATACGCAGTATTTT.

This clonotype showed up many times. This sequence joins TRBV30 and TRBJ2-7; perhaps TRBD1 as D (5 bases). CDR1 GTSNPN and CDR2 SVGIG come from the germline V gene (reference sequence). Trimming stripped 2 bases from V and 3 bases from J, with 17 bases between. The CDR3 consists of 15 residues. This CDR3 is CAWSSRQPLNYEQYF. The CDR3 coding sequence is TGTGCCTGGAGTTCGAGACAGCCACTCAACTACGAGCAGTACTTC.

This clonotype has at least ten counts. This chain's CDR3 is CASSSMPYSTEAFF. The CDR3, as DNA: TGTGCCAGCAGCTCAATGCCGTACAGCACTGAAGCTTTCTTT. The chain links TRBV11-2 to TRBJ1-1; the D is unclear. Germline-derived CDR1 and CDR2 are SGHAT and FQNNGV. This CDR3 has 14 amino acids. V was pared by 4 bases and J by 4 bases, with 13 bases between.

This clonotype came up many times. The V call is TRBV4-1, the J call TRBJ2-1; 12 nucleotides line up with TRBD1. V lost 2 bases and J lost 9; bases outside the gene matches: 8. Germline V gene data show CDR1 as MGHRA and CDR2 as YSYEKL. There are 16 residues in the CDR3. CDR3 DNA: TGCGCCAGCAGCCAACCGCCGGGACAGGGGGCGCGTGAGCAGTTCTTC. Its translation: CASSQPPGQGAREQFF.